Presented here are 8 T cell receptor beta chains from one specimen sequenced in a study of OX40 agonist ivuxolimab in advanced cancers. Data came from immunoSEQ multiplex PCR; TCRdb stores just in-frame clones and leaves some out. This table has tens of thousands of clones, 83% appearing once. The sequences come from CD4+ or CD8+ T cells sorted from blood, collected in a trial of the OX40 agonist ivuxolimab. Receptors originate from an adult with an advanced solid tumor such as melanoma, head and neck, liver or kidney cancer.

The rearrangement uses TRBV15 and TRBJ2-3; possibly TRBD2 for D (6 bases). Trimming pared 0 bases from V and 5 bases from J, leaving 12 bases between. This CDR3 has 15 amino acids. Looked up from germline, CDR1 is LNHNV and CDR2 is YYDKDF (reference sequence). The CDR3 reads CATSRDPSSVDTQYF. The CDR3 DNA follows: TGTGCCACCAGCAGAGATCCCTCTAGCGTAGATACGCAGTATTTT.

The chain links TRBV1 to TRBJ2-4; TRBD2 reflects the table's D call only, with no check against the DNA. TRBV1 is a pseudogene locus. This CDR3 comprises 17 residues. The CDR3 nucleotides read TGCACCAGCAGCCAAGATGGGAAGCCGGGTCGGGGAAACATTCAGTACTTC. This gives the protein CTSSQDGKPGRGNIQYF.

This chain links TRBV19 with TRBJ1-5; weak D call: TRBD1 (5 bases). CDR1 LNHDA and CDR2 SQIVND come from the germline V gene (reference sequence). Trimming removed 6 bases at V and 7 bases at J, with 19 bases between. The CDR3 contains 15 residues. CDR3 sequence: CASSTTGMPLQPQHF. The CDR3 DNA reads as TGTGCCAGTAGCACTACAGGTATGCCGCTCCAGCCCCAGCATTTT. Variable domain in full (rest from reference TRBV19 and TRBJ1-5): DGGITQSPKYLFRKEGQNVTLSCEQNLNHDAMYWYRQDPGQGLRLIYYSQIVNDFQKGDIAEGYSVSREKKESFPLTVTSAQKNPTAFYLCASSTTGMPLQPQHFGDGTRLSIL.

This clone turned up a few times. The rearrangement links TRBV28 to TRBJ1-2, with 8 bases lining up with TRBD1. CDR1 and CDR2 (germline): MDHEN, SYDVKM. There are 15 residues in the CDR3. The J segment lost 4 bases and the V segment lost 4 bases, leaving 8 bases of the junction unmatched. The CDR3: CASSSGPTGVYGYTF. CDR3 nucleotides: TGTGCCAGCAGTTCCGGACCGACAGGGGTCTATGGCTACACCTTC.

This clone was recorded only once. This chain joins TRBV9 and TRBJ2-3; TRBD2 agrees at 8 bases. From germline, CDR1 is SGDLS and CDR2 YYNGEE. This CDR3 is built from 15 residues. V was clipped by 4 bases and J by 3 bases; unmatched bases: 7. The CDR3 is CASSLRTSQTDTQYF. DNA of the CDR3: TGTGCCAGCAGCCTCCGGACTAGCCAAACAGATACGCAGTATTTT.

The table lists this clone with a count of one. The chain employs TRBV6-1 and TRBJ2-1; 8 bases align to TRBD1. The V gene's germline CDR1 is MNHNS and CDR2 SASEGT. V dropped 2 bases and J dropped 1; count of bases not matched to a gene: 13. This CDR3 spans 19 amino acids. The CDR3 reads CASSEYGRGRGESYNEQFF. CDR3 bases: TGTGCCAGCAGTGAATATGGCAGGGGGCGAGGTGAGTCCTACAATGAGCAGTTCTTC.

The rearrangement uses TRBV21-1 and TRBJ1-4; the D call in the table, TRBD1, was not verified against the DNA. TRBV21-1 is described as a pseudogene. CDR3 length equals 14 residues. For the CDR3, the DNA is TGTGCCAGCAGCGAGGGGGAGTCTAATGAAAAACTGTTTTTT. Encoded protein: CASSEGESNEKLFF.

The chain has TRBV11-2 and TRBJ1-4; D may be TRBD1 (6 bases). The germline V and J ends were trimmed by 0 bases and 7 bases, with 15 bases remaining between them. The CDR3 length is 16 residues. The V gene's germline CDR1 is SGHAT and CDR2 FQNNGV. The CDR3 DNA reads TGTGCCAGCAGCTTAGATTGGGGGCCGGGAGGTGAAAAACTGTTTTTT. It translates to CASSLDWGPGGEKLFF.